Listed below are T cell receptor beta chains from one sample, sequenced in a study of Ad26.COV2.S vaccination and SARS-CoV-2 variants. Sequencing used immunoSEQ multiplex PCR; TCRdb keeps in-frame clones, though not all of them. The sample holds about 440,000 clones, 90% seen once. Sample: peripheral blood, taken in a trial of Ad26.COV2.S vaccine versus placebo. The receptor set was obtained from a person aged 18-60 years who received the Ad26.COV2.S COVID-19 vaccine or a placebo. Both conserved end residues are part of each CDR3. D genes are given only for firm matches. Rows may omit the clone size; those that give it use once, few, many or a size class.

>TRBV28|TRBD2|once|TRBJ2-1
CATVTSGLYNEQFF
TGTGCCACAGTCACTAGCGGACTTTACAATGAGCAGTTCTTC
>TRBV27|TRBD2|NA|TRBJ2-1
CASSLLPAGDSYNEQFF
TGTGCCAGCAGTTTATTGCCAGCGGGAGACTCCTACAATGAGCAGTTCTTC
>TRBV5-1|TRBD1|once|TRBJ1-1
CASSLAGTGAEAFF
TGCGCCAGCAGCTTGGCTGGGACAGGGGCTGAAGCTTTCTTT
>TRBV10-3|TRBD1|NA|TRBJ2-1
CAISESETGGEFGQFF
TGTGCCATCAGTGAGTCTGAGACAGGGGGAGAGTTTGGGCAGTTCTTC
>TRBV6-1|TRBD2|NA|TRBJ2-5
CASNELAGSQETQYF
TGTGCCAGCAATGAACTAGCGGGGTCCCAAGAGACCCAGTACTTC
>TRBV28|TRBD2|NA|TRBJ2-1
CASSPLSSGRNYNEQFF
TGTGCCAGCAGTCCCCTTTCTAGCGGGAGAAATTACAATGAGCAGTTCTTC
>TRBV28|TRBD2|NA|TRBJ2-2
CASPPREGFLRTGELFF
TGTGCCAGCCCCCCGCGGGAGGGGTTCCTCCGCACCGGGGAGCTGTTTTTT
>TRBV30|NA|NA|TRBJ1-4
CVGTDGGFNEKLFF
TGTGTCGGAACAGACGGGGGGTTTAATGAAAAACTGTTTTTT
>TRBV7-2|TRBD2|NA|TRBJ2-1
CASSLLTNPGTSVYNEQFF
TGTGCCAGCAGTTTATTAACTAATCCCGGGACTAGCGTATACAATGAGCAGTTCTTC
>TRBV19|TRBD1|NA|TRBJ1-5
CASSSPRGGVYSNQPQHF
TGTGCCAGTAGTTCCCCCCGAGGGGGCGTCTATAGCAATCAGCCCCAGCATTTT
>TRBV9|TRBD2|NA|TRBJ2-1
CASSPRSGTSGSDEQFF
TGTGCCAGCAGCCCCCGGTCCGGGACTAGCGGGAGCGATGAGCAGTTCTTC
>TRBV6-5|NA|NA|TRBJ2-3
CASSPPGPSTDTQYF
TGTGCCAGCAGTCCCCCGGGTCCCAGCACAGATACGCAGTATTTT
>TRBV21-1|NA|once|TRBJ2-7
CASRRLRASYEQYF
TGTGCCAGCAGGAGGCTACGGGCCTCCTACGAGCAGTACTTC
>TRBV27|NA|NA|TRBJ1-5
CASGVTGQPQHF
TGTGCCAGCGGCGTTACCGGTCAGCCCCAGCATTTT
>TRBV10-3|TRBD1|NA|TRBJ2-7
CAISYTGGSYEQYF
TGTGCCATCAGTTATACAGGGGGCTCCTACGAGCAGTACTTC
>TRBV7-2|TRBD1|NA|TRBJ1-1
CASSPNPPGQGRAFF
TGTGCCAGCAGCCCTAACCCCCCGGGACAGGGAAGAGCTTTCTTT
>TRBV7-8|TRBD2|NA|TRBJ2-1
CASSLNSAVGEGLIYEQFF
TGTGCCAGCAGCTTAAACTCGGCCGTCGGGGAGGGCCTCATTTATGAGCAGTTCTTC
>TRBV7-3|NA|NA|TRBJ2-1
CASSLTGSDYNEQFF
TGTGCCAGCAGCTTAACGGGCTCGGACTACAATGAGCAGTTCTTC
>TRBV7-9|NA|few|TRBJ1-4
CASSSLVPGINEKLFF
TGTGCCAGCAGCTCTTTGGTGCCAGGGATTAATGAAAAACTGTTTTTT
>TRBV27|NA|once|TRBJ2-7
CASSPDPTGPYEQYF
TGTGCCAGCAGTCCCGACCCTACAGGGCCCTACGAGCAGTACTTC